This T cell receptor (beta chain) was captured by sequencing in a study of human T cells and chemical hapten exposure. About the study: Sensitization employed 2% DPC on approximately 2 cm by approximately 2 cm of upper inner arm skin.

General observations from the study: There was no change with DPC sensitization in TCRs above 1 in 1000 frequency.

Time point noted: patch test 2, 6 weeks after DPC sensitization. Treatment indicated: therapeutic diphenylcyclopropenone sensitization with weekly scalp DPC. This clonotype was detected ten times or more. The antigen is unknown. TCRdb re-called the RACE reads through MiXCR, storing one row per CDR3 protein. The data contain fewer than 100,000 distinct CDR3 sequences, 11% of them singletons. Germline V gives CDR1 SGHKS, CDR2 YYEKEE (reference sequence). The CDR3 contains 15 residues. The V end was cut by 4 bases, the J end by 3 bases, with 14 bases between. The receptor was isolated from a man between 18 and 35 years old with alopecia areata. Some clones in this sample may be carry-over from other donors' samples. Source: whole blood, taken in connection with sensitization to the hapten diphenylcyclopropenone (DPC). The V call is TRBV5-5, the J call TRBJ2-1; weak D call: TRBD2 (5 bases). CDR3 nucleotide sequence: TGTGCCAGCAGCCCAGGAGGCGCATACTACAATGAGCAGTTCTTC. As protein: CASSPGGAYYNEQFF.